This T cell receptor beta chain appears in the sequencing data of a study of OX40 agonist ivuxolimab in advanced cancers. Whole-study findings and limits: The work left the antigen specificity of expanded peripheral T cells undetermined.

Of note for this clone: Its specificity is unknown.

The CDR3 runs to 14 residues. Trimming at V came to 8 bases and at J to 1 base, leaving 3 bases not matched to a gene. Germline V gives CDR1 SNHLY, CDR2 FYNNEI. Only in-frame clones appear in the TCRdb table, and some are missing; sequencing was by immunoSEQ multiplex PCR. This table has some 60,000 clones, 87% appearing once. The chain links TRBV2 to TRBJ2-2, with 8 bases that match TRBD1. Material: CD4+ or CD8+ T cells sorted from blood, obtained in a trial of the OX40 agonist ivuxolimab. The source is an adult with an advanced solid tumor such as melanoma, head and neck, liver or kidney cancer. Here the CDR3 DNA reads TGTGCCAGCCAAGGACAGGGGAACACCGGGGAGCTGTTTTTT. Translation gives CASQGQGNTGELFF.